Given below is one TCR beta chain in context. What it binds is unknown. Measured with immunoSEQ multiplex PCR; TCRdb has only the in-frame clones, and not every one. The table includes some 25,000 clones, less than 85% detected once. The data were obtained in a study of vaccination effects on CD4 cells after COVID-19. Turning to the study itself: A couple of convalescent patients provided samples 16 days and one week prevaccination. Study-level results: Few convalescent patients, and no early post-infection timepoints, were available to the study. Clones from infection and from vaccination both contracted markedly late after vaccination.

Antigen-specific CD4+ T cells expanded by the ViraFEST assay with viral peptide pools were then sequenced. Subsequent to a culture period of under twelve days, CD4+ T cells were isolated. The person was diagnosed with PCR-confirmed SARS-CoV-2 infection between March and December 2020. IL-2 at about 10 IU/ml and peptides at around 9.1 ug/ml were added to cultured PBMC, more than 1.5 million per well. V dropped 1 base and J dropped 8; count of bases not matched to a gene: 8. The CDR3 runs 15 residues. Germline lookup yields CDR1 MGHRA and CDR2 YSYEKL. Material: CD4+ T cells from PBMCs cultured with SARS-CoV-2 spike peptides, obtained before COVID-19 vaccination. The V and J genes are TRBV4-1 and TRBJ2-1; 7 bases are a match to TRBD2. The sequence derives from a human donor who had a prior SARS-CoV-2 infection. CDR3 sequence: CASSQVSTSNYEQFF. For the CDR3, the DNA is TGCGCCAGCAGCCAAGTTTCGACTAGCAACTATGAGCAGTTCTTC.